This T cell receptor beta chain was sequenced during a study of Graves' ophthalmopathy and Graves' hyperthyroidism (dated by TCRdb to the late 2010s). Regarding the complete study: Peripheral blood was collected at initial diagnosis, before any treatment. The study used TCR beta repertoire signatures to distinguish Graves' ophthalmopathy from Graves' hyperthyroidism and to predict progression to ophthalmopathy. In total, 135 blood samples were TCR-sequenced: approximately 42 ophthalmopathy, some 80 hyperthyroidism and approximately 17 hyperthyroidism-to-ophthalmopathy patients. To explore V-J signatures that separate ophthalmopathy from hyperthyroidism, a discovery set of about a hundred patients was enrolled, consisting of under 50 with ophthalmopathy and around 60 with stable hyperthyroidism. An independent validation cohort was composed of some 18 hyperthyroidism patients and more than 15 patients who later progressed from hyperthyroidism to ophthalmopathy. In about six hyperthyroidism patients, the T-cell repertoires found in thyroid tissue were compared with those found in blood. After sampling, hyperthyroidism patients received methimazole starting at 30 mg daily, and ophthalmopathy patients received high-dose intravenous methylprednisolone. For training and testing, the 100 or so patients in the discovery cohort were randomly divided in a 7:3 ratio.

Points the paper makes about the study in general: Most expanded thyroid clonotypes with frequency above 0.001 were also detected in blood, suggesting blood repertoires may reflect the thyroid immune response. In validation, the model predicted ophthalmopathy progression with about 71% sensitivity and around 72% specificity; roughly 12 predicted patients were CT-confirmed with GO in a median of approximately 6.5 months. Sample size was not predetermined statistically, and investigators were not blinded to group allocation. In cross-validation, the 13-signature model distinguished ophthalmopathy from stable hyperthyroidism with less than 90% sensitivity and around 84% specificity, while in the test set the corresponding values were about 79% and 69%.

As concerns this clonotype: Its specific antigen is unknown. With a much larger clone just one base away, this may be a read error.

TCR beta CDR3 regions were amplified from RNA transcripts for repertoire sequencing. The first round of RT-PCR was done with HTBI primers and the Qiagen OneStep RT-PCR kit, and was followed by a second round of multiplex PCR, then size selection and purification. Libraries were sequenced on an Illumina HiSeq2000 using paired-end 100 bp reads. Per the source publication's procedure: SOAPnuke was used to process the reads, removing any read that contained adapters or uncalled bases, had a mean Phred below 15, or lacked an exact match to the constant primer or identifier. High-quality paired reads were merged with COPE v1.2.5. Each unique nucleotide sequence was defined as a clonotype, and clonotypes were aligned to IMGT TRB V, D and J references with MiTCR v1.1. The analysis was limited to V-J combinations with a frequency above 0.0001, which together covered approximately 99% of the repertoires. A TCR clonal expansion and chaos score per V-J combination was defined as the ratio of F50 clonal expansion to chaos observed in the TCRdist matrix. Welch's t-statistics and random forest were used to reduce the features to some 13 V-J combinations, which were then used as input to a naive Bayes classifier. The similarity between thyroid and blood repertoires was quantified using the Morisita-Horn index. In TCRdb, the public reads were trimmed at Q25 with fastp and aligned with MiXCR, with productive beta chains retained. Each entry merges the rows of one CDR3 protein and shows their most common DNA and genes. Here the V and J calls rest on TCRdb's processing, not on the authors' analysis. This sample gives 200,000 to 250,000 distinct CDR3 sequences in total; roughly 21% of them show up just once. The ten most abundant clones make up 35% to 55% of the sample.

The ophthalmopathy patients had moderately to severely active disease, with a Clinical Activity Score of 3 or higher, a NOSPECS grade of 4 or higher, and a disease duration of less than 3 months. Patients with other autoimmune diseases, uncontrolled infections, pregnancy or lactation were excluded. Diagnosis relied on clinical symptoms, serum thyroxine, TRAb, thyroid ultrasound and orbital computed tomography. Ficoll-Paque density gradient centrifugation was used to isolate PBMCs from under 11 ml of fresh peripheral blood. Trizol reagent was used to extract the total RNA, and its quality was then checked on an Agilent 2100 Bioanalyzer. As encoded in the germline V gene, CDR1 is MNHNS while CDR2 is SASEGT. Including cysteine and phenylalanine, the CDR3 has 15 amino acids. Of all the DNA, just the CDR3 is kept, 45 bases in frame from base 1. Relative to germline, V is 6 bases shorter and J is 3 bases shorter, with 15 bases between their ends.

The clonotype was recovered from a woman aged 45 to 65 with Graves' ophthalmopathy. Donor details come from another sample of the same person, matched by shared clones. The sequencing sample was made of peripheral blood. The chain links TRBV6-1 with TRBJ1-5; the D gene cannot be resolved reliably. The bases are TGTGCCAGCAGCCGCAGCGTAGCTCTCAATCAGCCCCAGCATTTT. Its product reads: CASSRSVALNQPQHF.